This T cell receptor beta chain was profiled in a study of a mutant IDH1 vaccine in newly diagnosed glioma. About the study: Receipt of radiotherapy, temozolomide, or both preceded the study, and most received both. Study-wide results and caveats: Whatever changes occurred in top peripheral T cell clonotypes seemed unrelated to pseudoprogression. Among all patients, vaccine-induced immune responses occurred in 90% to 95%.

In the case of this clone: What it recognizes is unknown.

Clones were read by immunoSEQ multiplex PCR, and TCRdb kept only the in-frame ones, dropping some. The sample lists 52,000 or so clones, 80% occurring once. Germline-derived CDR1 and CDR2 are LGHNA and YNFKEQ. This CDR3 spans 15 amino acids. Between the trimmed V and J ends, which lost 1 base and 5 bases, there was a span of 14 bases. This sample's time point: week 23, last vaccination. In the vaccine, a single dose held 300 ug of the mutant IDH1 20-mer peptide, along with topical imiquimod. In every donor, the tumor was a new WHO grade 3 or 4 IDH1-mutant, ATRX-lost astrocytoma. The material was PBMCs, obtained from a glioma patient whose treatment included an IDH1 peptide vaccine. The receptor was isolated from a man aged 40-49 years with glioma. This chain joins TRBV4-2 and TRBJ2-5, with D hard to call. CDR3 sequence: CASSQAAEVGETQYF. Written as DNA, the CDR3 is TGTGCCAGCAGCCAAGCGGCCGAGGTAGGGGAGACCCAGTACTTC.